Listed below are T cell receptor beta chains from one sample, sequenced in a study of early T cells in non-severe SARS-CoV-2 infection. Each CDR3 protein gets one entry after TCRdb re-called the 5' RACE reads with MiXCR. The sample yields about 83,000 distinct CDR3 sequences, roughly an eighth seen once. What was sequenced was whole blood. Every receptor here comes from an adult who was a healthcare worker with PCR-confirmed SARS-CoV-2 infection or an uninfected control (not recorded which). Each CDR3 is given with its conserved first and last residue. Fields, in order: D gene, V gene, J gene, CDR3 protein. D genes are given only for firm matches.

TRBD2	TRBV12-3/TRBV12-4	TRBJ2-1	CASSTKPGLASHNEQFF
NA	TRBV30	TRBJ1-2	CAWSGGGLGGYTF
NA	TRBV6-5	TRBJ1-3	CASSPRGNTIYF
NA	TRBV4-2	TRBJ2-1	CASSQAVGLGAYNEQFF
NA	TRBV3-1	TRBJ2-7	CASELGTAGSEQYF
TRBD2	TRBV3-1	TRBJ2-3	CASRPVAGGDTQYF
TRBD2	TRBV10-1	TRBJ2-5	CASSQLAGGQETQYF
TRBD2	TRBV6-2/TRBV6-3	TRBJ2-2	CASSYPAGLLPGGGELFF
NA	TRBV20-1	TRBJ2-1	CSARSWRSFNEQFF
TRBD2	TRBV7-6	TRBJ2-1	CASSSLNSGGEQFF